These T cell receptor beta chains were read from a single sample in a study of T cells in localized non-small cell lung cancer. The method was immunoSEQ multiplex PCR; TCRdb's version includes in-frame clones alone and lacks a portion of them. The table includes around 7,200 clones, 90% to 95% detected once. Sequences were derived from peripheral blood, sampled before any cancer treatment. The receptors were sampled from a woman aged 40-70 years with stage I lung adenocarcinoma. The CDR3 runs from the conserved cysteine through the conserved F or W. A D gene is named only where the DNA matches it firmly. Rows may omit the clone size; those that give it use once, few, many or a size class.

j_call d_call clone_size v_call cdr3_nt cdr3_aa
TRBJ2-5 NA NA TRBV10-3 TGTGCCATCAGCCCGGGACCGCGGCAAGAGACCCAGTACTTC CAISPGPRQETQYF
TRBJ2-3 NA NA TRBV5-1 TGCGCCAGCAGCTTCGATTGGAGTACGAAAGATACGCAGTATTTT CASSFDWSTKDTQYF
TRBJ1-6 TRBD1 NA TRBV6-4 TGTGCCAGCAGTGACTCGGCAGGGGGCAATTCACCCCTCCACTTT CASSDSAGGNSPLHF
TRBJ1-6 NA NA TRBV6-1 TGTGCCAGCAGTGAACAGGGAACCTATAATTCACCCCTCCACTTT CASSEQGTYNSPLHF
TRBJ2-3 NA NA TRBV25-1 TGTGCCAGCAGTAGAGCCTCTAGCACAGATACGCAGTATTTT CASSRASSTDTQYF
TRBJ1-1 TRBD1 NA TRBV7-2 TGTGCCAGCAGCTTGAGAAGGACAGGGCGGTCTTTCTTT CASSLRRTGRSFF
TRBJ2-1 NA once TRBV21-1 TGTGCCAGCCGCAGGACAGGGTTTGGCGAGCAGTTCTTC CASRRTGFGEQFF
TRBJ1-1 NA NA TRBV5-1 TGCGCCAGCAGCACGGGACTTATGAACACTGAAGCTTTCTTT CASSTGLMNTEAFF
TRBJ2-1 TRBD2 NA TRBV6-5 TGTGCCAGCAGTTACACTAGCGGGAGGAATGAGCAGTTCTTC CASSYTSGRNEQFF
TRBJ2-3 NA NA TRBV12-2 TGTGCAAGTCGCCATAGACAGGGGCGAATCTGGACAGATACGCAGTATTTT CASRHRQGRIWTDTQYF
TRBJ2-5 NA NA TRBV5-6 TGTGCCAGCAGCTTTTCCACCGGGGAGACCCAGTACTTC CASSFSTGETQYF
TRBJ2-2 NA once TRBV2 TGTGCCAGCAGTGAGAGGGGGTCGGGCACCGGGGAGCTGTTTTTT CASSERGSGTGELFF
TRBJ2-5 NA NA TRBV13 TGTGCCAGCAGCTTAGTCAGGGATTCGGAGACCCAGTACTTC CASSLVRDSETQYF
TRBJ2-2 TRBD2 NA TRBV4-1 TGCGCCAGCAGCCAAAGGGGACTAGCGGGAGGGAACACCGGGGAGCTGTTTTTT CASSQRGLAGGNTGELFF
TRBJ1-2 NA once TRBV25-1 TGTGCCAGCAGTGGGACAGCTAACTATGGCTACACCTTC CASSGTANYGYTF
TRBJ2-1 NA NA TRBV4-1 TGCGCCAGCAGCGACCGCGGGGGCCGGGGATACAATGAGCAGTTCTTC CASSDRGGRGYNEQFF
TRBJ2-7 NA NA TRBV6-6 TGTGCCAGCACCCAACAGGGGAGGGACTACGAGCAGTACTTC CASTQQGRDYEQYF
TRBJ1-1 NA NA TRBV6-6 TGTGCCAGCAGTTACAAACAGGGAGGGGACACTGAAGCTTTCTTT CASSYKQGGDTEAFF
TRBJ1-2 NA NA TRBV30 TGTGCCTGGAGTAATACGGGGGGAGGTTCGGTTGGCTACACCTTC CAWSNTGGGSVGYTF
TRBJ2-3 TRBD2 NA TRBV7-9 TGTGCCAGCAGCTTAGGTCGGGGGGGCACAGATACGCAGTATTTT CASSLGRGGTDTQYF
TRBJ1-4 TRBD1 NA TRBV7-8 TGTGCCAGCAGCCAACGGGACAGGGGTGAAAAACTGTTTTTT CASSQRDRGEKLFF
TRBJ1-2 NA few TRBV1 TGCACCATGCCCAGGAGGGTTAACTATGGCTACACCTTC CTMPRRVNYGYTF
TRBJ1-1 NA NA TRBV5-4 TGTGCCAGCAGCTTGGAGGGCAGGGAAGCTTTCTTT CASSLEGREAFF
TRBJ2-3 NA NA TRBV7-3 TGTGCCAGCAGCGTCGGCCGGAATTCAGATACGCAGTATTTT CASSVGRNSDTQYF
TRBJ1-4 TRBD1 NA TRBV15 TGTGCCACCAGCAGAAGGGACAGGGGATTAGCTGAAAAGCTGTTTTTT CATSRRDRGLAEKLFF
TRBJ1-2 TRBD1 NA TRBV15 TGTGCCACCAGCAGGCGGGACAGCCCATATGGCTACACCTTC CATSRRDSPYGYTF